Shown below are 22 T cell receptor beta chains from a single sample sequenced in a study of cytomegalovirus exposure and HLA in healthy donors. Here immunoSEQ multiplex PCR was the method, and the copy in TCRdb shows in-frame clones only, minus some. The sample records approximately 110,000 clones, approximately 94% being singletons. Specimen: PBMCs. Receptor source: a woman younger than 30 in good health and CMV-seronegative.

The J gene is TRBJ2-2, the V gene TRBV19, with TRBD1 as a possible D gene (6 bases). CDR3 length equals 15 residues. Germline CDR1 is LNHDA and CDR2 is SQIVND (reference sequence). V dropped 3 bases and J dropped 2 bases, with 10 bases sitting between them. DNA of the CDR3: TGTGCCAGTAGTATCATCAGGGGAAACACCGGGGAGCTGTTTTTT. Translation gives CASSIIRGNTGELFF.

The CDR3 DNA follows: TGCAGCGTCTTAGACAGTTGGGGCAACGAGCAGTACTTC. It translates to CSVLDSWGNEQYF. This chain links TRBV29-1 with TRBJ2-7, with TRBD1 as a possible D gene (5 bases). This CDR3 is 13 amino acids long. Germline-derived CDR1 and CDR2 are SQVTM and ANQGSEA. V was pared by 6 bases and J by 5 bases, with 17 bases between.

The chain joins TRBV7-8 to TRBJ2-2; D not resolved. V lost 8 bases and J lost 0, with 10 bases in between. The CDR3 is 14 residues long. Per germline, CDR1 SGHVS and CDR2 FQNEAQ. CDR3 in amino acids: CASGIPPNTGELFF. The CDR3 nucleotides read TGTGCCAGCGGCATTCCCCCGAACACCGGGGAGCTGTTTTTT. The full variable domain, completed using reference TRBV7-8 and TRBJ2-2, is GAGVSQSPRYKVAKRGQDVALRCDPISGHVSLFWYQQALGQGPEFLTYFQNEAQLDKSGLPSDRFFAERPEGSVSTLKIQRTQQEDSAVYLCASGIPPNTGELFFGEGSRLTVL.

The rearrangement links TRBV7-3 to TRBJ2-3, with no clear D. Trimming took off 3 bases at V and 2 bases at J, with 6 bases between the two ends. The germline V gene has CDR1 SGHTA and CDR2 FQGTGA. The CDR3 sequence is 13 residues long. The CDR3 nucleotides read TGTGCCAGCAGCTTTCAACTCACAGATACGCAGTATTTT. This gives the protein CASSFQLTDTQYF.

V is TRBV5-1 and J is TRBJ2-1, with 15 bases lining up with TRBD2. V gave up 0 bases and J gave up 9 bases; unmatched junction bases: 7. CDR1 and CDR2 (germline): SGHRS, YFSETQ. The CDR3 has 17 residues. For the CDR3, the DNA is TGCGCCAGCAGCTTGGACGGGACTAGCGGGAGGTGGGGTGAGCAGTTCTTC. Translated, it gives CASSLDGTSGRWGEQFF.

This rearrangement joins TRBV6-6 to TRBJ1-1, with 8 bases matching TRBD1. Trimming removed 4 bases from V and 11 bases from J; junction bases left unmatched: 15. Looked up from germline, CDR1 is MNHNY and CDR2 is SVGAGI (reference sequence). The CDR3 loop spans 15 amino acids. CDR3 coding DNA: TGTGCCAGCAGTTTTCTAACTCAGGGGGCGGAATGGGCTTTCTTT. Its translation is CASSFLTQGAEWAFF.

The chain uses TRBV27 and TRBJ2-5, with 13 bases matching TRBD2. Looked up from germline, CDR1 is MNHEY and CDR2 is SMNVEV (reference sequence). Germline trimming cut 5 bases from V and 4 bases from J; bases unmatched to any gene: 22. CDR3 length equals 21 residues. The chain's CDR3 is CASSPRLAGGILPPRSETQYF. CDR3 in DNA: TGTGCCAGCAGTCCCCGACTAGCGGGAGGAATTTTGCCTCCGAGGTCAGAGACCCAGTACTTC.

CDR3 DNA sequence: TGTGCCAGCAGCCTAGACAGTCCAAATCAGCCCCAGCATTTT. Translated, it gives CASSLDSPNQPQHF. This sequence joins TRBV6-6 and TRBJ1-5, with D maybe TRBD1 (5 bases). The germline CDR1 and CDR2 sequences are MNHNY and SVGAGI (reference sequence). The V and J ends lost 6 bases and 4 bases respectively, with 13 bases between them. The CDR3 is made up of 14 amino acids.

The chain uses TRBV5-1 and TRBJ2-3; a possible D gene is TRBD2 (6 bases). The V and J ends lost 3 bases and 1 base respectively, with 12 bases between them. In germline, CDR1 is SGHRS, CDR2 YFSETQ. This CDR3 is built from 15 residues. CDR3 coding DNA: TGCGCCAGCAGCTATGCCGGGGAGGGCACAGATACGCAGTATTTT. Translation gives CASSYAGEGTDTQYF.

The chain recombines TRBV9 with TRBJ2-7; 8 bases align to TRBD1. CDR1 and CDR2 from the germline V gene are SGDLS and YYNGEE. V lost 3 bases, J lost 5 bases, and 7 bases stayed unmatched. The CDR3 is 14 amino acids. The DNA for the CDR3 is TGTGCCAGCAGCGGGGGGACAGGCGGCAACGAGCAGTACTTC. The encoded protein is CASSGGTGGNEQYF.

CDR3 bases: TGTGCCTGGACCCCCGGGACTAGCTCCAGCCTTCCGCAGTATTTT. It yields the protein CAWTPGTSSSLPQYF. The V gene is TRBV30, the J gene TRBJ2-3, with 9 bases aligning to TRBD2. This CDR3 contains 15 residues. CDR1 and CDR2 (germline): GTSNPN, SVGIG (reference sequence). V trimming: 4 bases; J trimming: 10 bases; junction bases outside the gene matches: 15.

The V call is TRBV4-1, the J call TRBJ2-1; TRBD2 aligns across 13 bases. CDR3 length equals 18 residues. The germline CDR1 and CDR2 sequences are MGHRA and YSYEKL. The trim removed 4 bases at V and 0 bases at J, leaving 6 bases unmatched. This CDR3 is CASSRGLAGVSSYNEQFF. The DNA for the CDR3 is TGCGCCAGCAGCCGCGGACTAGCGGGAGTGAGCTCCTACAATGAGCAGTTCTTC.

The rearrangement joins TRBV7-2 to TRBJ2-2; D is possibly TRBD1 (6 bases). CDR1 and CDR2 from the germline V gene are SGHTA and FQGNSA. V was trimmed by 4 bases and J by 7 bases, leaving 19 bases between them. The CDR3 is 16 amino acids. CDR3 loop: CASSSIPLQGGGELFF. CDR3 DNA sequence: TGTGCCAGCAGCTCGATACCGCTACAGGGCGGCGGGGAGCTGTTTTTT.

V is TRBV28 and J is TRBJ2-2; no definite D call. From germline, CDR1 is MDHEN and CDR2 SYDVKM. The CDR3 runs to 14 residues. V shed 2 bases and J shed 6 bases, with 10 bases lying between them. CDR3 loop: CASSLQALSGELFF. CDR3 coding DNA: TGTGCCAGCAGTTTACAGGCTCTATCCGGGGAGCTGTTTTTT.

The rearrangement joins TRBV5-1 to TRBJ1-3, with TRBD1 as a possible D gene (5 bases). V was clipped by 4 bases and J by 0 bases, with 11 bases between them. The CDR3 is 15 residues long. Germline assignment: CDR1 SGHRS and CDR2 YFSETQ. CDR3 bases: TGCGCCAGCAGCCAAGACAGTTCCTCTGGAAACACCATATATTTT. Translation: CASSQDSSSGNTIYF.

This sequence joins TRBV7-3 and TRBJ2-7; possible D gene TRBD2, 6 bases. Germline loops: CDR1 SGHTA, CDR2 FQGTGA. The CDR3 covers 15 residues. Trimming removed 3 bases from V and 3 bases from J, with 15 bases in between. Here the CDR3 DNA reads TGTGCCAGCAGCTTGTCTCGGGAGAGTGGCTACGAGCAGTACTTC. Protein: CASSLSRESGYEQYF.

This chain joins TRBV4-2 and TRBJ2-4; 9 nucleotides line up with TRBD2. The length of the CDR3 is 15 residues. V gave up 6 bases and J gave up 4 bases; unmatched junction bases: 7. The germline V gene has CDR1 LGHNA and CDR2 YNFKEQ. The CDR3 sequence: CASRPSGTSKNIQYF. In DNA, the CDR3 is TGTGCCAGCAGGCCTAGCGGGACTTCAAAAAACATTCAGTACTTC.

The J gene is TRBJ1-3, the V gene TRBV30; D gene unclear. The CDR3 has 14 residues. Germline CDR1 is GTSNPN and CDR2 is SVGIG (reference sequence). Trimming took off 4 bases at V and 3 bases at J, with 13 bases between the two ends. The CDR3 here is CAWMDRGGGNTIYF. In DNA form, the CDR3 reads TGTGCCTGGATGGACCGGGGAGGTGGAAACACCATATATTTT.

This clone was found once. The chain uses TRBV10-2 and TRBJ2-7; D is possibly TRBD2 (5 bases). From germline, CDR1 is WSHSY and CDR2 SAAADI. The CDR3 runs to 14 residues. V lost 3 bases, J lost 4 bases, and 13 bases lay in between. CDR3 in amino acids: CASSDPRGRYEQYF. DNA for the CDR3: TGCGCCAGCAGTGACCCTAGAGGGAGATACGAGCAGTACTTC.

This clone showed up just a few times. Other nucleotide sequences from this sample produce the same CDR3. The genes are TRBV5-6 and TRBJ2-3; 12 nucleotides line up with TRBD2. Unmatched junction bases numbered 3, after V lost 4 bases and J lost 3 bases. Germline lookup yields CDR1 SGHDT and CDR2 YYEEEE. The CDR3 is 15 residues long. CDR3: CASSLAGGPTDTQYF. DNA of the CDR3: TGTGCCAGCAGCCTAGCGGGGGGGCCGACAGATACGCAGTATTTT.

This chain links TRBV7-9 with TRBJ1-5; D is unresolved. The V gene's germline CDR1 is SEHNR and CDR2 FQNEAQ (reference sequence). V was trimmed by 1 base and J by 1 base, leaving 5 bases between them. This CDR3 spans 14 amino acids. CDR3 DNA sequence: TGTGCCAGCAGCTTAGGACACAGCAATCAGCCCCAGCATTTT. It codes for CASSLGHSNQPQHF.

This chain connects TRBV28 to TRBJ2-1; D unresolved. V lost 6 bases, J lost 6 bases, and 18 bases lay in between. This CDR3 contains 15 residues. Germline CDR1 reads MDHEN; CDR2 reads SYDVKM. The CDR3 protein is CASSRTTLVSNEQFF. CDR3 DNA sequence: TGTGCCAGCAGCCGTACTACCTTGGTCTCCAATGAGCAGTTCTTC.